The TCR beta chain described here comes from a study of early T cells in non-severe SARS-CoV-2 infection. At the level of the study: Bulk RNA taken from unsorted whole blood was sequenced, leaving chains unpaired.

A single record per CDR3 protein comes from TCRdb applying MiXCR to the 5' RACE reads. The data contain roughly 90,000 distinct CDR3 sequences, under 15% of them singletons. A few counts support this clonotype. The CDR3 length is 11 residues. In germline, CDR1 is SQVTM, CDR2 ANQGSEA. V was trimmed by 4 bases and J by 6 bases, leaving 9 bases between them. The sequenced sample was whole blood. V and J are TRBV29-1 and TRBJ1-1; D is unclear. The TCR was taken from an adult who was a healthcare worker with PCR-confirmed SARS-CoV-2 infection or an uninfected control (not recorded which). CDR3 protein: CSVVRPSEAFF. Here the CDR3 DNA reads TGCAGCGTTGTAAGACCATCTGAAGCTTTCTTT.